A selection of T cell receptor beta chains follows, all from one sample in a study of T cell repertoires in cytomegalovirus infection. TCRdb reanalysed the reads using MiXCR and keeps one entry per CDR3 protein. The table records 110,000 to 150,000 distinct CDR3 sequences, 5% to 6.5% of them present only once. The material sequenced was PBMCs. The receptor set was obtained from a human donor in good health (CMV status not recorded). Some clones in this sample may be carry-over from other donors' samples. Both conserved end residues are part of each CDR3. The D gene is left open where the match is weak. The size of a clone is reported for some rows only, either as once, few or many, or as a class for expanded clones.

d_gene: -
v_gene: TRBV12-3/TRBV12-4
abundance: few
j_gene: TRBJ2-6
CDR3aa: CASSLGGQYSGANVLTF
CDR3nt: TGTGCCAGCAGTCTGGGCGGGCAGTACTCTGGGGCCAACGTCCTGACTTTC

d_gene: TRBD1
v_gene: TRBV7-9
abundance: many
j_gene: TRBJ1-2
CDR3aa: CASSPLQTGAQNYGYTF
CDR3nt: TGTGCCAGCAGCCCCCTACAGACAGGGGCTCAAAACTATGGCTACACCTTC

d_gene: -
v_gene: TRBV11-2
abundance: few
j_gene: TRBJ1-3
CDR3aa: CASSSRLRAENTIYF
CDR3nt: TGTGCCAGCAGCTCCCGTTTAAGGGCGGAAAACACCATATATTTT

d_gene: TRBD2
v_gene: TRBV3-1
abundance: -
j_gene: TRBJ2-3
CDR3aa: CASSQEVAGGSTDTQYF
CDR3nt: TGTGCCAGCAGCCAAGAAGTAGCGGGGGGCAGCACAGATACGCAGTATTTT

d_gene: TRBD2
v_gene: TRBV29-1
abundance: -
j_gene: TRBJ2-5
CDR3aa: CSVASGGVQETQYF
CDR3nt: TGCAGCGTTGCTAGCGGGGGAGTACAAGAGACCCAGTACTTC

d_gene: -
v_gene: TRBV6-2/TRBV6-3
abundance: many
j_gene: TRBJ1-1
CDR3aa: CASSYTRGTEAFF
CDR3nt: TGTGCCAGCAGTTATACGAGGGGGACTGAAGCTTTCTTT

d_gene: -
v_gene: TRBV28
abundance: many
j_gene: TRBJ1-6
CDR3aa: CATTGGSLRNSPLHF
CDR3nt: TGTGCCACCACAGGCGGGTCTCTACGGAATTCACCCCTCCACTTT

d_gene: -
v_gene: TRBV7-3
abundance: -
j_gene: TRBJ2-5
CDR3aa: CASSRSSRETQYF
CDR3nt: TGTGCCAGCAGCAGAAGTAGTCGAGAGACCCAGTACTTC

d_gene: -
v_gene: TRBV7-2
abundance: many
j_gene: TRBJ1-1
CDR3aa: CASGQPNTEAFF
CDR3nt: TGTGCCAGCGGACAGCCCAACACTGAAGCTTTCTTT

d_gene: TRBD1
v_gene: TRBV6-2/TRBV6-3
abundance: many
j_gene: TRBJ1-1
CDR3aa: CASIQFGQVGTEAFF
CDR3nt: TGTGCCAGCATTCAATTCGGACAGGTCGGAACTGAAGCTTTCTTT

d_gene: -
v_gene: TRBV7-2
abundance: many
j_gene: TRBJ2-3
CDR3aa: CASSPSGIFTDTQYF
CDR3nt: TGTGCCAGCAGCCCCTCCGGGATCTTCACAGATACGCAGTATTTT

d_gene: TRBD2
v_gene: TRBV7-2
abundance: many
j_gene: TRBJ2-3
CDR3aa: CASSLRGIAGDTQYF
CDR3nt: TGTGCCAGCAGCCTCCGTGGAATAGCGGGGGATACGCAGTATTTT

d_gene: -
v_gene: TRBV7-2
abundance: many
j_gene: TRBJ2-7
CDR3aa: CASSSNAPQYF
CDR3nt: TGTGCCAGCAGCTCCAATGCTCCGCAGTACTTC

d_gene: -
v_gene: TRBV7-2
abundance: many
j_gene: TRBJ2-6
CDR3aa: CASRSGANVLTF
CDR3nt: TGTGCCAGCAGATCTGGGGCCAACGTCCTGACTTTC

d_gene: -
v_gene: TRBV7-9
abundance: many
j_gene: TRBJ1-2
CDR3aa: CASSLSLIREGGYTF
CDR3nt: TGTGCCAGCAGCTTATCATTAATCCGGGAAGGAGGCTACACCTTC

d_gene: -
v_gene: TRBV7-2
abundance: many
j_gene: TRBJ2-7
CDR3aa: CASSLAGRTRDEQYF
CDR3nt: TGTGCCAGCAGCTTAGCGGGGAGGACCCGCGACGAGCAGTACTTC

d_gene: -
v_gene: TRBV7-2
abundance: many
j_gene: TRBJ1-2
CDR3aa: CASSLELESRVGYTF
CDR3nt: TGTGCCAGCAGCTTAGAATTGGAAAGCAGGGTTGGCTACACCTTC

d_gene: -
v_gene: TRBV6-1
abundance: many
j_gene: TRBJ2-3
CDR3aa: CASSVHPQRDTQYF
CDR3nt: TGTGCCAGCAGTGTACACCCCCAACGCGATACGCAGTATTTT

d_gene: TRBD1
v_gene: TRBV15
abundance: few
j_gene: TRBJ2-2
CDR3aa: CATSSRQGTGELFF
CDR3nt: TGTGCCACCAGCAGCCGACAGGGAACCGGGGAGCTGTTTTTT

d_gene: -
v_gene: TRBV6-1
abundance: many
j_gene: TRBJ1-2
CDR3aa: CASSDQGPYGYTF
CDR3nt: TGTGCCAGCAGTGATCAAGGACCCTATGGCTACACCTTC

d_gene: -
v_gene: TRBV5-4
abundance: -
j_gene: TRBJ1-1
CDR3aa: CASSLDRVRGEAFF
CDR3nt: TGTGCCAGCAGCTTGGACAGGGTTAGAGGTGAAGCTTTCTTT

d_gene: -
v_gene: TRBV19
abundance: many
j_gene: TRBJ1-2
CDR3aa: CASSIGGFVDYGYTF
CDR3nt: TGTGCCAGTAGTATAGGAGGGTTCGTTGACTATGGCTACACCTTC

d_gene: TRBD1
v_gene: TRBV10-3
abundance: many
j_gene: TRBJ1-6
CDR3aa: CAISESRDRANSPLHF
CDR3nt: TGTGCCATCAGTGAGTCGAGAGACAGGGCGAATTCACCCCTCCACTTT

d_gene: -
v_gene: TRBV11-3
abundance: many
j_gene: TRBJ2-7
CDR3aa: CASSLSRGYEQYF
CDR3nt: TGTGCCAGCAGCTTATCTAGGGGGTACGAGCAGTACTTC

d_gene: -
v_gene: TRBV28
abundance: many
j_gene: TRBJ2-3
CDR3aa: CASSSAVTQYF
CDR3nt: TGTGCCAGCAGTTCCGCCGTTACGCAGTATTTT

d_gene: -
v_gene: TRBV13
abundance: -
j_gene: TRBJ1-4
CDR3aa: CASSSGQSSEKLFF
CDR3nt: TGTGCCAGCAGCTCCGGACAGTCTTCTGAAAAACTGTTTTTT

d_gene: -
v_gene: TRBV7-2
abundance: many
j_gene: TRBJ1-1
CDR3aa: CASSPRAGSTEAFF
CDR3nt: TGTGCCAGCAGCCCAAGGGCAGGGTCCACTGAAGCTTTCTTT

d_gene: -
v_gene: TRBV15
abundance: many
j_gene: TRBJ1-1
CDR3aa: CATSRDRGPNTEAFF
CDR3nt: TGTGCCACCAGCAGAGATCGGGGACCAAACACTGAAGCTTTCTTT

d_gene: -
v_gene: TRBV5-1
abundance: few
j_gene: TRBJ1-4
CDR3aa: CASSLAGVLNEKLFF
CDR3nt: TGCGCCAGCAGCTTGGCGGGGGTACTTAATGAAAAACTGTTTTTT

d_gene: TRBD1
v_gene: TRBV29-1
abundance: many
j_gene: TRBJ2-5
CDR3aa: CSVTTTGDETQYF
CDR3nt: TGCAGCGTAACAACGACAGGGGATGAGACCCAGTACTTC

d_gene: TRBD2
v_gene: TRBV14
abundance: -
j_gene: TRBJ2-3
CDR3aa: CASSQGRLAGVTDTQYF
CDR3nt: TGTGCCAGCAGCCAAGGCCGACTAGCGGGGGTCACAGATACGCAGTATTTT

d_gene: -
v_gene: TRBV7-2
abundance: many
j_gene: TRBJ2-3
CDR3aa: CASSLASGHRGRDTQYF
CDR3nt: TGTGCCAGCAGCTTAGCGTCGGGACACAGAGGTAGAGATACGCAGTATTTT

d_gene: -
v_gene: TRBV6-5
abundance: -
j_gene: TRBJ1-3
CDR3aa: CASSAGTRSGNTIYF
CDR3nt: TGTGCCAGCAGTGCCGGGACACGCTCTGGAAACACCATATATTTT

d_gene: TRBD1
v_gene: TRBV6-2/TRBV6-3
abundance: few
j_gene: TRBJ2-2
CDR3aa: CASRGQGQGTGELFF
CDR3nt: TGTGCCAGCAGAGGACAGGGGCAGGGCACCGGGGAGCTGTTTTTT

d_gene: -
v_gene: TRBV28
abundance: -
j_gene: TRBJ1-1
CDR3aa: CASTQVGVTEAFF
CDR3nt: TGTGCCAGCACCCAGGTGGGGGTTACTGAAGCTTTCTTT

d_gene: -
v_gene: TRBV7-3
abundance: many
j_gene: TRBJ2-2
CDR3aa: CASSSPFGGANTGELFF
CDR3nt: TGTGCCAGCAGCTCCCCCTTTGGGGGGGCCAACACCGGGGAGCTGTTTTTT

d_gene: TRBD1
v_gene: TRBV7-2
abundance: many
j_gene: TRBJ1-2
CDR3aa: CASSLGAGGSGYTF
CDR3nt: TGTGCCAGCAGCTTAGGCGCAGGGGGCAGTGGCTACACCTTC

d_gene: -
v_gene: TRBV20-1
abundance: -
j_gene: TRBJ2-7
CDR3aa: CSARAKRGFYEQYF
CDR3nt: TGCAGTGCTAGAGCCAAACGGGGATTCTACGAGCAGTACTTC

d_gene: -
v_gene: TRBV7-6
abundance: many
j_gene: TRBJ2-7
CDR3aa: CASSLTSSHEQYF
CDR3nt: TGTGCCAGCAGCTTAACTAGCAGCCACGAGCAGTACTTC

d_gene: TRBD1
v_gene: TRBV6-6
abundance: -
j_gene: TRBJ1-2
CDR3aa: CASSPTGQGYGYTF
CDR3nt: TGTGCCAGCAGCCCGACAGGGCAAGGCTATGGCTACACCTTC

d_gene: TRBD1
v_gene: TRBV19
abundance: few
j_gene: TRBJ2-5
CDR3aa: CASRDRGVQETQYF
CDR3nt: TGTGCCAGTAGGGACAGGGGAGTTCAAGAGACCCAGTACTTC

d_gene: -
v_gene: TRBV7-2
abundance: many
j_gene: TRBJ1-6
CDR3aa: CASSLRRAGSPLHF
CDR3nt: TGTGCCAGCAGCTTAAGACGGGCCGGTTCACCCCTCCACTTT

d_gene: -
v_gene: TRBV7-9
abundance: few
j_gene: TRBJ1-4
CDR3aa: CASSLGGLGANEKLFF
CDR3nt: TGTGCCAGCAGCTTAGGGGGGTTAGGGGCTAATGAAAAACTGTTTTTT

d_gene: TRBD1
v_gene: TRBV7-2
abundance: few
j_gene: TRBJ1-2
CDR3aa: CASSQGQGNGYTF
CDR3nt: TGTGCCAGCAGCCAGGGACAGGGGAATGGCTACACCTTC

d_gene: -
v_gene: TRBV20-1
abundance: -
j_gene: TRBJ2-3
CDR3aa: CSAASGSTDTQYF
CDR3nt: TGCAGTGCTGCCAGCGGAAGCACAGATACGCAGTATTTT

d_gene: -
v_gene: TRBV2
abundance: -
j_gene: TRBJ2-7
CDR3aa: CASLGTRKEQYF
CDR3nt: TGTGCCAGCTTAGGGACCCGTAAAGAGCAGTACTTC

d_gene: TRBD1
v_gene: TRBV4-2
abundance: -
j_gene: TRBJ2-2
CDR3aa: CASSIGQGGTGELFF
CDR3nt: TGTGCCAGCAGCATCGGACAGGGAGGCACCGGGGAGCTGTTTTTT

d_gene: -
v_gene: TRBV20-1
abundance: few
j_gene: TRBJ1-2
CDR3aa: CSARDYGVGSYGYTF
CDR3nt: TGCAGTGCTAGAGATTACGGGGTTGGAAGCTATGGCTACACCTTC

d_gene: -
v_gene: TRBV11-2
abundance: many
j_gene: TRBJ2-7
CDR3aa: CASTLDGQPRSEQYF
CDR3nt: TGTGCCAGCACCCTGGACGGACAGCCTCGATCCGAGCAGTACTTC

d_gene: TRBD1
v_gene: TRBV7-2
abundance: medium-sized
j_gene: TRBJ2-3
CDR3aa: CASSLTGGAGTDTQYF
CDR3nt: TGTGCCAGCAGCTTAACAGGGGGCGCGGGCACAGATACGCAGTATTTT